This TCR beta chain is drawn from a study of T cells in Graves' hyperthyroidism and ophthalmopathy. Using RNA transcripts as the source, TCR beta CDR3 regions were amplified. Primed by the HTBI set, a first-round RT-PCR was run on the TCR CDR3. TCRdb re-analysed the multiplex PCR reads in MiXCR, keeping a single row per CDR3 protein. The sample has 300,000 to 450,000 distinct CDR3 sequences, approximately 14% seen once. On this clonotype: Its antigen remains unidentified.

Study-level results: Most clonotypes that expanded in the thyroid above 0.001 also showed up in blood.

The sequencing sample was made of blood. The sequence came from a woman between 18 and 29 years old with Graves' hyperthyroidism that later progressed to Graves' ophthalmopathy.

The CDR3 here is CASSAESTVYGYTF. CDR3 nucleotide sequence: TGTGCCAGCAGTGCCGAATCGACAGTCTATGGCTACACCTTC. The genes are TRBV12-3 or TRBV12-4 and TRBJ1-2; weak D call: TRBD1 (5 bases). The CDR3 consists of 14 residues. V lost 5 bases and J lost 4, with 14 bases in between.